This entry lists 5 T cell receptor beta chains sequenced from one sample in a study of shared clonotypes between healthy human individuals. Generated by immunoSEQ multiplex PCR, the TCRdb table keeps only in-frame clones and is missing some. This sample has over 2 million clones, with 92% found just once. The sequenced sample consisted of naive CD4+ T cells from PBMCs. Subset specified: CD45RA+ positively selected. The receptors derive from a man aged 18 to 30 in good health. Some clones in this sample may be carry-over from other donors' samples.

This rearrangement joins TRBV7-9 to TRBJ1-2; D is unresolved. This CDR3 is built from 14 residues. V lost 5 bases and J lost 0, with 10 bases in between. CDR1 is SEHNR, CDR2 FQNEAQ, per germline (reference sequence). The CDR3 loop reads CASSRGIANYGYTF. The CDR3 region has the DNA TGTGCCAGCAGCCGAGGAATAGCTAACTATGGCTACACCTTC. The full variable domain, completed using reference TRBV7-9 and TRBJ1-2, is DTGVSQNPRHKITKRGQNVTFRCDPISEHNRLYWYRQTLGQGPEFLTYFQNEAQLEKSRLLSDRFSAERPKGSFSTLEIQRTEQGDSAMYLCASSRGIANYGYTFGSGTRLTVV.

The J gene is TRBJ2-7, the V gene TRBV5-4; D perhaps matches TRBD2 (6 bases). Trimming pared 5 bases from V and 8 bases from J, leaving 20 bases between. Germline assignment: CDR1 SGHNT and CDR2 YYREEE (reference sequence). The CDR3 consists of 14 residues. CDR3 region: CASSSKAGPSQQYF. In nucleotides, the CDR3 is TGTGCCAGCAGTAGTAAGGCGGGGCCCTCGCAGCAGTACTTC.

This clone was seen only once. This rearrangement joins TRBV6-6 to TRBJ2-5, with unresolved D. The CDR3 extends over 12 amino acids. Germline values: CDR1 MNHNY, CDR2 SVGAGI (reference sequence). The ends were cut back, 5 bases at V and 5 bases at J, with 9 bases in the middle. Here the CDR3 reads CASSRMDETQYF. The CDR3 nucleotides read TGTGCCAGCAGTCGTATGGATGAGACCCAGTACTTC.

The rearrangement links TRBV7-2 to TRBJ1-1; possible D gene TRBD1, 6 bases. Trimming cost V 5 bases and J 5 bases, with 21 bases left between them. Germline CDR1 SGHTA, CDR2 FQGNSA. The CDR3 sequence is 16 residues long. The CDR3 protein is CASSRGLGGGRTEAFF. The CDR3 DNA reads as TGTGCCAGCAGCCGTGGCCTAGGAGGGGGTAGGACTGAAGCTTTCTTT.

As regards this clone: The sample contains more than one DNA sequence encoding this CDR3. V and J are TRBV18 and TRBJ2-5; 11 bases match TRBD2. V lost 2 bases, J lost 4 bases, and 0 bases stayed unmatched. Germline CDR1 KGHSH, CDR2 LQKENI. This CDR3 is 14 amino acids long. CDR3 nucleotide sequence: TGTGCCAGCTCACCAACTAGCGGGAGAGAGACCCAGTACTTC. This translates into CASSPTSGRETQYF.